Below are 19 T cell receptor beta chains sequenced from a single sample in a study of T cell clonotyping in hematopoietic cell transplantation. TCRdb's copy holds only in-frame clones and misses some; the assay was immunoSEQ multiplex PCR. Seen here are approximately 11,000 clones, about half observed once, and the top ten hold over 10%. This sample comprised peripheral blood mononuclear cells, obtained 100 days after allogeneic stem cell transplant. The origin of the receptors is a female patient aged 45 to 65 who had an allogeneic stem cell transplant from an unrelated donor, so the T cells may come from the graft donor. Some clones in this sample may be carry-over from other donors' samples.

This chain's CDR3 is CASSSLGGATDTQYF. The CDR3 nucleotides are TGTGCCAGCAGCTCCCTTGGCGGGGCCACAGATACGCAGTATTTT. V gene TRBV7-3 combines with J gene TRBJ2-3; weak D call: TRBD2 (6 bases). Germline V gene lookup returns CDR1 SGHTA and CDR2 FQGTGA. The CDR3 is made up of 15 amino acids. With 4 bases removed from V and 2 bases from J, the gap between germline ends came to 13 bases.

This clone was found a few times. The genes are TRBV4-3 and TRBJ2-5; 8 bases line up with TRBD2. This CDR3 contains 13 residues. Germline values: CDR1 LGHNA, CDR2 YSLEER. J lost 7 bases, V lost 3 bases, and 4 bases had no gene match. In DNA, the CDR3 is TGCGCCAGCAGCCAGACCCGGGGGGGGACCCAGTACTTC. This sequence encodes CASSQTRGGTQYF.

The chain links TRBV29-1 to TRBJ1-2; D is uncertain. The V gene's germline CDR1 is SQVTM and CDR2 ANQGSEA. V lost 0 bases and J 0 bases, leaving 11 bases between the germline ends. The CDR3 consists of 15 residues. The CDR3 nucleotides read TGCAGCGTTGAAGATCGGGGTACCACTAACTATGGCTACACCTTC. Amino acids: CSVEDRGTTNYGYTF.

The rearrangement links TRBV2 to TRBJ2-1; D is perhaps TRBD1 (5 bases). The germline V gene encodes CDR1 SNHLY and CDR2 FYNNEI. V was pared by 8 bases and J by 6 bases, with 8 bases between. The CDR3 extends over 11 amino acids. CDR3 loop: CASHQGNEQFF. CDR3 nucleotide sequence: TGTGCCAGCCACCAGGGCAATGAGCAGTTCTTC.

The CDR3 nucleotides read TGCAGCGTTGAAAATAGCGGCTATGGCTACACCTTC. It codes for CSVENSGYGYTF. V gene TRBV29-1 combines with J gene TRBJ1-2; D uncertain. The CDR3 has 12 amino acids. V was trimmed by 2 bases and J by 4 bases, leaving 8 bases between them. The germline gives CDR1 SQVTM, CDR2 ANQGSEA.

The J gene is TRBJ1-5, the V gene TRBV4-3; no firm D call. CDR1 LGHNA and CDR2 YSLEER come from the germline V gene. The CDR3 totals 17 residues. V gave up 0 bases and J gave up 6 bases, with 18 bases separating them. CDR3 nucleotide sequence: TGCGCCAGCAGCCAAGATGGTCAGTCGGCAGGCGGTCAGCCCCAGCATTTT. It is translated as CASSQDGQSAGGQPQHF.

This clone was detected only a few times. The rearrangement uses TRBV7-6 and TRBJ2-1, with 8 bases fitting TRBD1. CDR1 is SGHVS and CDR2 is FNYEAQ in the germline V gene. Trimming at V came to 7 bases and at J to 8 bases, leaving 10 bases not matched to a gene. The CDR3 is made up of 14 amino acids. The CDR3 sequence is CASTRTGKVDEQFF. CDR3 DNA sequence: TGTGCCAGCACCCGGACAGGGAAAGTCGATGAGCAGTTCTTC. The entire variable domain, with the rest obtained from reference TRBV7-6 and TRBJ2-1, is as follows: GAGVSQSPRYKVTKRGQDVALRCDPISGHVSLYWYRQALGQGPEFLTYFNYEAQQDKSGLPNDRFSAERPEGSISTLTIQRTEQRDSAMYRCASTRTGKVDEQFFGPGTRLTVL.

V is TRBV28 and J is TRBJ1-2; TRBD1 aligns across 8 bases. The CDR3 is 13 residues long. With V trimmed by 5 bases and J by 4 bases, 3 bases remained unmatched. Germline-derived CDR1 and CDR2 are MDHEN and SYDVKM. The chain's CDR3 is CASSTDRGYGYTF. Here the CDR3 DNA reads TGTGCCAGCAGTACCGACAGGGGCTATGGCTACACCTTC.

The V gene is TRBV7-4, the J gene TRBJ1-2; a possible D gene is TRBD1 (5 bases). Between the trimmed V and J ends, which lost 3 bases and 2 bases, there was a span of 13 bases. The germline CDR1 and CDR2 sequences are SGHVT and SQSDAQ. This CDR3 contains 15 residues. CDR3 region: CASSLNRQPNYGYTF. In DNA, the CDR3 is TGTGCCAGCAGCTTGAACCGACAGCCGAACTATGGCTACACCTTC.

For the CDR3, the DNA is TGTGCCTGGAGTGCACGGTACGAGCAGTACTTC. It translates to CAWSARYEQYF. This chain joins TRBV30 and TRBJ2-7; D not certain. Trimming stripped 1 base from V and 4 bases from J, with 5 bases between. The CDR3 has 11 residues. CDR1 is GTSNPN, CDR2 SVGIG, per germline (reference sequence). Supplemented by reference TRBV30 and TRBJ2-7, the full variable domain reads SQTIHQWPATLVQPVGSPLSLECTVEGTSNPNLYWYRQAAGRGLQLLFYSVGIGQISSEVPQNLSASRPQDRQFILSSKKLLLSDSGFYLCAWSARYEQYFGPGTRLTVT.

Only a few counts were recorded for this clone. The rearrangement uses TRBV6-6 and TRBJ2-1; the D is unclear. The V end lost 8 bases, the J end lost 3 bases, and 8 bases lay between the germline ends. The CDR3 contains 12 residues. Germline V gene lookup returns CDR1 MNHNY and CDR2 SVGAGI (reference sequence). Here the CDR3 DNA reads TGTGCCAGCGGAAGGTACTACAATGAGCAGTTCTTC. Protein sequence: CASGRYYNEQFF.

In its sample, this clone was seen a few times. This sequence joins TRBV5-6 and TRBJ2-5; maybe TRBD2 (5 bases). V was shortened by 0 bases and J by 1 base, with 7 bases between the two germline ends. Germline V CDR1 and CDR2: SGHDT, YYEEEE. The CDR3 has 14 amino acids. CDR3 bases: TGTGCCAGCAGCTTGGTTAGCGCCCAAGAGACCCAGTACTTC. Translation gives CASSLVSAQETQYF.

Only a few counts were recorded for this clone. This chain uses TRBV6-1 with TRBJ2-5; D might be TRBD1 (6 bases). V gave up 8 bases and J gave up 11 bases, with 15 bases separating them. The CDR3 spans 11 residues. Germline assignment: CDR1 MNHNS and CDR2 SASEGT. This chain's CDR3 is CASQYRVGQYF. In nucleotides, the CDR3 is TGTGCCAGCCAGTACAGGGTCGGGCAGTACTTC.

The chain is built from TRBV30 and TRBJ1-4, with D tentatively TRBD1 (6 bases). The V end lost 4 bases, the J end lost 0 bases, and 21 bases lay between the germline ends. Looked up from germline, CDR1 is GTSNPN and CDR2 is SVGIG (reference sequence). The CDR3 covers 18 residues. The CDR3 bases are TGTGCCTGGACCCGTGGACAGACAAGTTTTGCAACTAATGAAAAACTGTTTTTT. Encoded protein: CAWTRGQTSFATNEKLFF.

The gene calls are TRBV7-6 and TRBJ1-6; weak D call: TRBD1 (5 bases). Germline CDR1 and CDR2: SGHVS and FNYEAQ. Trimming shortened V by 6 bases and J by 5 bases, and 20 bases separated the two germline ends. CDR3 length equals 17 residues. The chain's CDR3 is CASSLRGARGNNSPLHF. CDR3 nucleotides: TGTGCCAGCAGTTTGAGGGGCGCGCGGGGGAATAATTCACCCCTCCACTTT.

This clone has a handful of counts. This chain uses TRBV30 with TRBJ1-1; TRBD1 matches 12 bases. V lost 1 base to trimming and J lost 10 bases; unmatched junction nucleotides: 10. The V gene's germline CDR1 is GTSNPN and CDR2 SVGIG (reference sequence). The CDR3 length is 15 residues. CDR3 nucleotides: TGTGCCTGGAGTGGACCGGGACAGGGGGCCGCGAGAGCTTTCTTT. Protein: CAWSGPGQGAARAFF.

The chain uses TRBV30 and TRBJ2-5, with D hard to call. V was cut by 2 bases and J by 5 bases, with 6 bases left in between. The CDR3 extends over 11 amino acids. The germline V gene encodes CDR1 GTSNPN and CDR2 SVGIG (reference sequence). In DNA form, the CDR3 reads TGTGCCTGGAGTCCTTCGGAGACCCAGTACTTC. Translating it yields CAWSPSETQYF.

This chain joins TRBV6-5 and TRBJ1-2; D is possibly TRBD1 (6 bases). The CDR3 spans 13 residues. CDR1 is MNHEY and CDR2 is SVGAGI in the germline V gene. V dropped 10 bases and J dropped 7 bases, with 19 bases sitting between them. The CDR3 sequence: CATTGQPLRGYTF. The CDR3 DNA reads as TGTGCCACCACCGGACAGCCATTGCGTGGCTACACCTTC.

This rearrangement joins TRBV7-8 to TRBJ1-2, with TRBD1 as a possible D gene (6 bases). This CDR3 is built from 14 residues. Germline CDR1 SGHVS, CDR2 FQNEAQ. In DNA form, the CDR3 reads TGTGCTTCCACCCGGGGGCGGGGAGTCTATGGCTACACCTTC. Its protein product is CASTRGRGVYGYTF.